This T cell receptor beta chain was sequenced for a study of human T cells and chemical hapten exposure. Study details: Skin on the upper inner arm, approximately 2 cm by approximately 2 cm in size, was sensitized with 2% DPC. Patches with 0.01% DPC went on the upper back, and the tests were read at 6 days. Study conclusions and caveats: Clustering by CDR3 similarity yielded significantly more large clusters from expanded TCRs than controls.

Authors' data handling: Counts of TCRs in each sample centred on a median of approximately 100,000 and extended from around 25,000 to 690,000. TCRdb re-derived calls from the RACE reads in MiXCR, one entry per CDR3 protein. These V and J calls derive from TCRdb rather than the authors' analysis. The data show over 85,000 distinct CDR3 sequences, with over 10% seen just once and roughly 2.1% held by the top ten. The J segment lost 7 bases and the V segment lost 4 bases, leaving 8 bases of the junction unmatched. This CDR3 is 15 amino acids long. Germline-derived CDR1 and CDR2 are SGHTA and FQGTGA. Time point given: patch test 1, 2 weeks after DPC sensitization. Treatment noted: therapeutic diphenylcyclopropenone sensitization with weekly scalp DPC. This clonotype was seen at least ten times. The antigen is undetermined.

The V and J genes are TRBV7-3 and TRBJ2-3, with 10 nucleotides matching TRBD1. The sample in question was whole blood, obtained in connection with sensitization to the hapten diphenylcyclopropenone (DPC). The clonotype comes from a middle-aged woman with alopecia areata. Some clones in this sample may be carry-over from other donors' samples. The CDR3 DNA sequence: TGTGCCAGCAGCTCCGGGACAGGGGCTTCCAATACGCAGTATTTT. Translation: CASSSGTGASNTQYF. Full variable domain (rest looked up from reference TRBV7-3 and TRBJ2-3): GAGVSQTPSNKVTEKGKYVELRCDPISGHTALYWYRQSLGQGPEFLIYFQGTGAADDSGLPNDRFFAVRPEGSVSTLKIQRTERGDSAVYLCASSSGTGASNTQYFGPGTRLTVL.